This passage covers 22 T cell receptor beta chains from one sample sequenced in a study of T-cell memory formation after mild COVID-19. From the 5' RACE reads, TCRdb called clonotypes with MiXCR, one entry per CDR3 protein. The sample consists of almost 550,000 distinct CDR3 sequences, approximately 20% of them appearing once. The sequencing sample was made of PBMCs or a T cell subset sorted from them (not recorded which). The source of these receptors is an adult woman who had mild COVID-19 (a few samples of this study predate the infection). Cell type and time point are not known.

V usage is TRBV11-1 and J usage is TRBJ2-2; 7 nucleotides agree with TRBD1. The junction had 10 bases not matched to a gene; V was cut back by 5 bases and J by 7 bases. The CDR3 consists of 15 residues. The germline gives CDR1 SGHAT, CDR2 FQDESV (reference sequence). In DNA, the CDR3 is TGTGCCAGCAGCCCAAAGGGACAGTACCGCGGGGAGCTGTTTTTT. It is translated as CASSPKGQYRGELFF.

This clonotype was seen more than once but under ten times. This chain joins TRBV23-1 and TRBJ2-5, with 7 bases that match TRBD1. TRBV23-1 is recorded as an ORF, its role being uncertain. V lost 2 bases, J lost 13 bases, and 10 bases stayed unmatched. This CDR3 contains 13 residues. CDR3: CASSQTPGDSLYF. The CDR3 DNA sequence: TGCGCCAGCAGTCAAACTCCAGGGGACAGCTTGTACTTC.

The rearrangement links TRBV25-1 to TRBJ1-2, with a weak D call TRBD1 (6 bases). The germline V gene has CDR1 MGHDK and CDR2 SYGVNS. Trimming removed 5 bases from V and 5 bases from J, with 15 bases in between. The CDR3 contains 14 residues. CDR3 amino acids: CASSNWDTPYGYTF. CDR3 nucleotide sequence: TGTGCCAGCAGTAACTGGGACACCCCTTATGGCTACACCTTC.

V usage is TRBV3-1 and J usage is TRBJ2-3; 12 bases line up with TRBD2. The CDR3 consists of 18 residues. After removal of 1 base from V and 6 bases from J, the junction contained 11 bases not matched to a gene. Per germline, CDR1 LGHDT and CDR2 YNNKEL (reference sequence). DNA of the CDR3: TGTGCCAGCAGCCAAGTGTTACTAGCGGGAGGAACGGAGGATACGCAGTATTTT. It codes for CASSQVLLAGGTEDTQYF.

V usage is TRBV5-1 and J usage is TRBJ2-1; 9 bases line up with TRBD1. The CDR3 is 15 residues long. Germline CDR1 and CDR2: SGHRS and YFSETQ. V was clipped by 6 bases and J by 8 bases; unmatched bases: 12. DNA for the CDR3: TGCGCCAGCACCCACACCGGGACAGGGTTTGATGAGCAGTTCTTC. This sequence encodes CASTHTGTGFDEQFF.

The chain employs TRBV9 and TRBJ2-5; 7 bases agree with TRBD2. The CDR3 consists of 14 residues. Per germline, CDR1 SGDLS and CDR2 YYNGEE. V lost 0 bases and J lost 7; bases outside the gene matches: 6. The CDR3 DNA follows: TGTGCCAGCAGCGTAGAGAGCGGCGGGGGGACCCAGTACTTC. Its protein is CASSVESGGGTQYF.

The chain joins TRBV20-1 to TRBJ2-1, with 9 bases fitting TRBD2. In germline, CDR1 is DFQATT, CDR2 SNEGSKA (reference sequence). V was pared by 5 bases and J by 4 bases, with 12 bases of the junction left unmatched. This CDR3 has 16 residues. The CDR3 loop reads CSALPGLAGPYNEQFF. CDR3 DNA sequence: TGCAGTGCTCTCCCGGGACTAGCCGGACCTTACAATGAGCAGTTCTTC.

This sequence joins TRBV5-5 and TRBJ2-4, with 7 bases aligning to TRBD1. This CDR3 has 14 amino acids. Losses at the gene ends were 0 bases for V and 13 bases for J; bases not matched to a gene: 10. CDR1 and CDR2 from the germline V gene are SGHKS and YYEKEE (reference sequence). DNA of the CDR3: TGTGCCAGCAGCTTGGAGTTCCCCGAAGGGGGCCAGTACTTC. Protein: CASSLEFPEGGQYF. The full variable domain, rest sourced from reference TRBV5-5 and TRBJ2-4, is DAGVTQSPTHLIKTRGQQVTLRCSPISGHKSVSWYQQVLGQGPQFIFQYYEKEERGRGNFPDRFSARQFPNYSSELNVNALLLGDSALYLCASSLEFPEGGQYFGAGTRLSVL.

V gene TRBV19 combines with J gene TRBJ2-1; perhaps TRBD2 as D (5 bases). Germline CDR1 is LNHDA and CDR2 is SQIVND (reference sequence). The V end was cut by 5 bases, the J end by 4 bases, with 18 bases between. The CDR3 totals 16 residues. CDR3 DNA sequence: TGTGCCAGTAGTGCTACCTCAGCGGCGGGTTACAATGAGCAGTTCTTC. This sequence encodes CASSATSAAGYNEQFF.

About this clonotype: At one end the junction does not follow the germline gene, possibly because of a read error. The chain recombines TRBV12-3 or TRBV12-4 with TRBJ2-7, with D perhaps TRBD1 (7 bases). CDR3 length: 15 amino acids. The CDR3 loop reads CASSQSGGKAGLFVF. CDR3 nucleotides: TGTGCCAGCAGCCAATCAGGGGGAAAGGCCGGACTATTTGTCTTC.

DNA of the CDR3: TGTGCCTGGACTAGCGGGAGTTCCTACGAGCAGTACTTC. It translates to CAWTSGSSYEQYF. This chain connects TRBV30 to TRBJ2-7; 10 bases fit TRBD2. The V segment lost 4 bases and the J segment 1 base; nucleotides outside the gene matches: 1. There are 13 residues in the CDR3. The germline CDR1 and CDR2 sequences are GTSNPN and SVGIG (reference sequence).

This clonotype was found a few times. This chain joins TRBV7-8 and TRBJ2-5; D is perhaps TRBD1 (6 bases). Trimming left V 5 bases short and J 4 bases short, with 29 bases between. The V gene's germline CDR1 is SGHVS and CDR2 FQNEAQ. The CDR3 is 19 residues long. CDR3 in amino acids: CASSHRRPLTGQEGETQYF. The CDR3 DNA sequence: TGTGCCAGCAGCCATCGAAGACCCCTAACAGGGCAGGAAGGAGAGACCCAGTACTTC.

V and J are TRBV4-1 and TRBJ1-1; D is uncertain. CDR3 length: 14 amino acids. Trimming removed 4 bases at V and 4 bases at J, with 13 bases between. Germline loops: CDR1 MGHRA, CDR2 YSYEKL. CDR3 in amino acids: CASSLFDRPTEAFF. The CDR3 DNA follows: TGCGCCAGCAGCCTTTTTGACCGCCCCACTGAAGCTTTCTTT.

This clonotype occurred a few times. V is TRBV6-6 and J is TRBJ2-2, with 10 bases identical to TRBD1. The CDR3 spans 19 residues. Germline V gives CDR1 MNHNY, CDR2 SVGAGI (reference sequence). V trimming: 0 bases; J trimming: 7 bases; junction bases outside the gene matches: 14. The DNA of the CDR3 is TGTGCCAGCAGTTACTCTAGGCGAGTGACAGGGGGCGCTGACGGGGAGCTGTTTTTT. It codes for CASSYSRRVTGGADGELFF.

The genes are TRBV29-1 and TRBJ2-5, with 9 positions matching TRBD1. Germline V gene data show CDR1 as SQVTM and CDR2 as ANQGSEA. With V trimmed by 4 bases and J by 5 bases, 11 bases remained unmatched. The CDR3 totals 15 residues. DNA for the CDR3: TGCAGCGTTGGGTACCCGGGACAGGGCGGGGAGACCCAGTACTTC. This sequence encodes CSVGYPGQGGETQYF.

This rearrangement joins TRBV14 to TRBJ1-6; weak D call: TRBD1 (5 bases). Looked up from germline, CDR1 is SGHDN and CDR2 is FVKESK. The CDR3 is made up of 15 amino acids. With 4 bases removed from V and 7 bases from J, the gap between germline ends came to 14 bases. As DNA, the CDR3 is TGTGCCAGCAGCCTCCTGACAGCAACCAATTCACCCCTCCACTTT. It encodes CASSLLTATNSPLHF.

V usage is TRBV7-9 and J usage is TRBJ1-5; D gene ambiguous. Germline V gene data show CDR1 as SEHNR and CDR2 as FQNEAQ (reference sequence). The CDR3 totals 12 residues. Trimming removed 5 bases from V and 5 bases from J, with 7 bases in between. Here the CDR3 DNA reads TGTGCCAGCAGCGACCAGGATCAGCCCCAGCATTTT. Residues: CASSDQDQPQHF.

The sample holds a few counts of this clonotype. The chain links TRBV5-1 to TRBJ1-1; maybe TRBD1 (5 bases). The CDR3 is 15 amino acids. Trimming stripped 0 bases from V and 1 base from J, with 10 bases between. CDR1 is SGHRS, CDR2 YFSETQ, per germline. The CDR3 region has the DNA TGCGCCAGCAGCTTGGTCGGGGCCCCGAACACTGAAGCTTTCTTT. Its protein is CASSLVGAPNTEAFF.

This clonotype was recorded a few times. The chain carries TRBV5-6 and TRBJ2-2; D not certain. Germline assignment: CDR1 SGHDT and CDR2 YYEEEE. CDR3 length: 14 amino acids. Between the trimmed V and J ends, which lost 0 bases and 5 bases, there was a span of 8 bases. The CDR3, as DNA: TGTGCCAGCAGCTTGGAATCTCGGACCGGGGAGCTGTTTTTT. It is translated as CASSLESRTGELFF.

The table lists this clonotype with a few counts. The genes are TRBV27 and TRBJ2-7, with unresolved D. The V and J ends lost 3 bases and 0 bases respectively, with 9 bases between them. Germline loops: CDR1 MNHEY, CDR2 SMNVEV (reference sequence). The CDR3 is made up of 14 amino acids. CDR3 in DNA: TGTGCCAGCAGTTTTGGCATGAGCTCCTACGAGCAGTACTTC. Protein sequence: CASSFGMSSYEQYF.

J is TRBJ2-1 and V is TRBV12-3 or TRBV12-4, with D possibly called TRBD1 or TRBD2 (6 bases each). V was pared by 3 bases and J by 8 bases, with 14 bases between. The CDR3 spans 14 residues. The DNA of the CDR3 is TGTGCCAGCAGTTTGCTGGGGGGCAAGGATGAGCAGTTCTTC. Amino acid sequence: CASSLLGGKDEQFF.

V and J are TRBV12-3 or TRBV12-4 and TRBJ2-7, with 10 bases matching TRBD2. The V gene end was trimmed by 3 bases and the J gene end by 10 bases; junction bases not matched to a gene: 6. The CDR3 contains 13 residues. The CDR3 loop reads CASSFISGRVQYF. DNA for the CDR3: TGTGCCAGCAGTTTTATCAGCGGGAGGGTACAGTACTTC.